The source of this T cell receptor beta chain is a study of T cell responses to AZD1222 COVID-19 vaccine. The wider study: Second-dose recipients at about 4 or about 12 weeks were treated as one pooled group. Study results and caveats: Only a handful of AZD1222 recipients, roughly six in all, had baseline seropositivity. Nearly half of spike-specific TCRs reportedly target unmutated variant regions. The study found vaccine-associated CD4 TCRs spanning spike, dominant at 160-218 and 743-854.

Assay used: immunoSEQ multiplex PCR; TCRdb lists only in-frame clones, some missing. This sample has about 180,000 clones, with 90% to 95% found just once. V lost 6 bases and J lost 0; bases outside the gene matches: 14. The CDR3 consists of 17 residues. The germline V gene has CDR1 MNHEY and CDR2 SMNVEV (reference sequence). About this clone itself: Antigen unknown.

This sequence joins TRBV27 and TRBJ2-7; 7 bases agree with TRBD1. The receptor comes from an adult in good health. Sequences were derived from peripheral blood, sampled on day 0 of AZD1222 vaccination. The CDR3 sequence is CASSPRTDRLVSYEQYF. DNA for the CDR3: TGTGCCAGCAGCCCTAGAACGGACAGGCTTGTCTCCTACGAGCAGTACTTC.